What follows is one T cell receptor beta chain and its context. Antigen unknown. The sample originates from a study of cytomegalovirus exposure and HLA in healthy donors. Points from the study as a whole: Several V segments, TRBV6-2 and TRBV6-3 among them, could not be told apart and were dropped.

The CDR3 runs 18 residues. After removal of 0 bases from V and 0 bases from J, the junction contained 7 bases not matched to a gene. Germline CDR1 and CDR2: SEHNR and FQNEAQ (reference sequence). Researchers ran the PCR with 60 Vbeta and 13 Jbeta primers. The repertoire was sequenced with immunoSEQ multiplex PCR; TCRdb's copy has only in-frame clones and lacks some. The sample lists about 88,000 clones; around 90% were seen once. What was sequenced was PBMCs. The chain carries TRBV7-9 and TRBJ2-3, with 9 bases identical to TRBD2. This sequence originates from a man between 18 and 29 years old in good health and CMV-seronegative. This CDR3 reads CASSLALAGLTSTDTQYF. CDR3 nucleotides: TGTGCCAGCAGCTTAGCGCTAGCGGGGCTAACTAGCACAGATACGCAGTATTTT.